The 18 T cell receptor beta chains listed next were all sequenced from one sample in a study of OX40 agonist ivuxolimab in advanced cancers. Only in-frame clones appear in the TCRdb table, and some are missing; sequencing was by immunoSEQ multiplex PCR. Of tens of thousands of clones listed, around nine tenths were seen once; the top ten hold approximately 0.28%. Sequences were derived from CD4+ or CD8+ T cells sorted from blood, sampled in a trial of the OX40 agonist ivuxolimab. The receptors shown here come from an adult with an advanced solid tumor such as melanoma, head and neck, liver or kidney cancer.

The rearrangement uses TRBV15 and TRBJ1-2; TRBD1 matches at 8 bases. Germline V gives CDR1 LNHNV, CDR2 YYDKDF (reference sequence). With V trimmed by 0 bases and J by 4 bases, 4 bases remained unmatched. The length of the CDR3 is 15 residues. The CDR3 loop reads CATSRDNRGSYGYTF. The CDR3, as DNA: TGTGCCACCAGCAGAGATAACAGGGGGTCCTATGGCTACACCTTC.

The CDR3 loop reads CASSVRQGTNTEAFF. As DNA, the CDR3 is TGTGCCAGCAGCGTACGACAGGGAACTAACACTGAAGCTTTCTTT. This chain connects TRBV5-5 to TRBJ1-1; 7 nucleotides line up with TRBD1. With 4 bases clipped from V and 2 bases from J, the junction kept 8 bases outside the gene matches. CDR3 size: 15 residues. The germline CDR1 and CDR2 sequences are SGHKS and YYEKEE (reference sequence).

The rearrangement links TRBV5-1 to TRBJ2-7; a weak D match, TRBD1 (6 bases). Germline V gene data show CDR1 as SGHRS and CDR2 as YFSETQ. There are 15 residues in the CDR3. Trimming stripped 4 bases from V and 1 base from J, with 15 bases between. Written as DNA, the CDR3 is TGCGCCAGCAGCCCCGGACAGCTTCGATCCTACGAGCAGTACTTC. Translation gives CASSPGQLRSYEQYF.

The gene calls are TRBV15 and TRBJ2-3, with 11 bases aligning to TRBD2. The CDR3 runs 15 residues. CDR1 and CDR2 from the germline V gene are LNHNV and YYDKDF (reference sequence). J was trimmed by 2 bases and V by 3 bases; bases with no gene match: 1. CDR3 amino acids: CATSRTSGATDTQYF. CDR3 coding DNA: TGTGCCACCAGCAGGACTAGCGGGGCCACAGATACGCAGTATTTT.

A remark on this clone: Other DNA sequences in this sample translate to the same CDR3. The V and J genes are TRBV5-1 and TRBJ2-5; either TRBD1 or TRBD2 may fit D (5 bases each). CDR3 length equals 13 residues. Trimming pared 0 bases from V and 4 bases from J, leaving 7 bases between. The germline V gene encodes CDR1 SGHRS and CDR2 YFSETQ. The CDR3 DNA sequence: TGCGCCAGCAGCTTGGGGGGGTCAGAGACCCAGTACTTC. Protein: CASSLGGSETQYF.

The chain combines TRBV7-9 with TRBJ1-3, with a weak D call TRBD1 (5 bases). Trimming left V 7 bases short and J 7 bases short, with 11 bases between. The CDR3 runs 12 residues. From germline, CDR1 is SEHNR and CDR2 FQNEAQ (reference sequence). This CDR3 is CASTAGVNTIYF. For the CDR3, the DNA is TGTGCCAGCACCGCGGGGGTCAACACCATATATTTT.

This clone was seen a handful of times. V usage is TRBV19 and J usage is TRBJ2-7, with 7 bases fitting TRBD1. Losses at the gene ends were 4 bases for V and 3 bases for J; bases not matched to a gene: 9. Germline V CDR1 and CDR2: LNHDA, SQIVND (reference sequence). This CDR3 has 15 residues. The DNA of the CDR3 is TGTGCCAGTAGTACCAACGACAGGGCCATCTACGAGCAGTACTTC. It specifies CASSTNDRAIYEQYF.

The rearrangement links TRBV2 to TRBJ1-4; D remains ambiguous. Germline lookup yields CDR1 SNHLY and CDR2 FYNNEI. The CDR3 runs 14 residues. V lost 6 bases and J lost 7, with 15 bases in between. The CDR3 coding sequence is TGTGCCAGCAGGCCCAATGGGCGTACTGAAAAACTGTTTTTT. Translating it yields CASRPNGRTEKLFF.

The rearrangement joins TRBV2 to TRBJ1-1; D remains unclear. Germline V gene sequence: CDR1 SNHLY, CDR2 FYNNEI. This CDR3 has 13 amino acids. V lost 6 bases and J lost 1, with 9 bases in between. CDR3 DNA: TGTGCCAGCAGCCGACAAGAGAACACTGAAGCTTTCTTT. Its protein product is CASSRQENTEAFF.

V is TRBV30 and J is TRBJ2-3; 8 nucleotides align to TRBD2. The CDR3 spans 14 residues. The germline V gene has CDR1 GTSNPN and CDR2 SVGIG (reference sequence). With 2 bases clipped from V and 7 bases from J, the junction kept 8 bases outside the gene matches. This CDR3 reads CAWSFPGTRNTQYF. The CDR3 DNA reads TGTGCCTGGAGTTTCCCCGGGACTAGGAATACGCAGTATTTT.

The J gene is TRBJ2-7, the V gene TRBV5-1; 7 bases are shared with TRBD1. CDR3 length: 15 amino acids. V shed 2 bases, J shed 3 bases, and the junction held 8 bases outside the gene matches. Germline V lookup: CDR1 SGHRS, CDR2 YFSETQ. CDR3 in DNA: TGCGCCAGCAGCTTCGCTCCACAGGGGATCTACGAGCAGTACTTC. Translated: CASSFAPQGIYEQYF. Full variable domain (missing parts from reference TRBV5-1 and TRBJ2-7): KAGVTQTPRYLIKTRGQQVTLSCSPISGHRSVSWYQQTPGQGLQFLFEYFSETQRNKGNFPGRFSGRQFSNSRSEMNVSTLELGDSALYLCASSFAPQGIYEQYFGPGTRLTVT.

The chain has TRBV7-2 and TRBJ1-6; D remains unclear. Germline V gives CDR1 SGHTA, CDR2 FQGNSA. Trimming took off 0 bases at V and 6 bases at J, with 12 bases between the two ends. CDR3 size: 16 residues. In DNA, the CDR3 is TGTGCCAGCAGCTTAGCGGCCACCCTGGGTAATTCACCCCTCCACTTT. This translates into CASSLAATLGNSPLHF. Complete variable domain (other parts from reference TRBV7-2 and TRBJ1-6): GAGVSQSPSNKVTEKGKDVELRCDPISGHTALYWYRQSLGQGLEFLIYFQGNSAPDKSGLPSDRFSAERTGGSVSTLTIQRTQQEDSAVYLCASSLAATLGNSPLHFGNGTRLTVT.

The rearrangement uses TRBV4-2 and TRBJ2-2; D remains ambiguous. Germline values: CDR1 LGHNA, CDR2 YNFKEQ. The CDR3 sequence is 14 residues long. The V end was cut by 5 bases, the J end by 8 bases, with 15 bases between. DNA for the CDR3: TGTGCCAGCAGCTCATCGCATGCGCTGGGGGAGCTGTTTTTT. Residues: CASSSSHALGELFF.

V and J are TRBV19 and TRBJ1-4; 8 bases align to TRBD1. Germline values: CDR1 LNHDA, CDR2 SQIVND (reference sequence). After removal of 3 bases from V and 8 bases from J, the junction contained 5 bases not matched to a gene. This CDR3 is built from 14 residues. The CDR3 region has the DNA TGTGCCAGTAGTATTCGCGGACAGGGAGAAAAACTGTTTTTT. Translating gives CASSIRGQGEKLFF. The full variable domain, rest sourced from reference TRBV19 and TRBJ1-4, is DGGITQSPKYLFRKEGQNVTLSCEQNLNHDAMYWYRQDPGQGLRLIYYSQIVNDFQKGDIAEGYSVSREKKESFPLTVTSAQKNPTAFYLCASSIRGQGEKLFFGSGTQLSVL.

The rearrangement links TRBV19 to TRBJ1-1; D is unclear. V gave up 5 bases and J gave up 6 bases, with 19 bases separating them. Germline CDR1 is LNHDA and CDR2 is SQIVND (reference sequence). CDR3 length equals 15 residues. DNA for the CDR3: TGTGCCAGTAGTGGACGAAGGTTGGTAAGCCCTGAAGCTTTCTTT. This translates into CASSGRRLVSPEAFF.

Only a few counts were recorded for this clone. J is TRBJ2-5 and V is TRBV25-1, with 9 bases aligning to TRBD2. In germline, CDR1 is MGHDK, CDR2 SYGVNS. This CDR3 region has 14 residues. Trimming removed 6 bases from V and 1 base from J; junction bases left unmatched: 3. CDR3 sequence reads: CASSLAGSQETQYF. The CDR3 DNA sequence: TGTGCCAGCAGCCTAGCGGGGAGCCAAGAGACCCAGTACTTC.

The genes are TRBV6-5 and TRBJ1-2; 9 positions match TRBD1. Germline-derived CDR1 and CDR2 are MNHEY and SVGAGI. Trimming at V came to 5 bases and at J to 3 bases, leaving 4 bases not matched to a gene. CDR3 length equals 14 residues. CDR3 sequence (DNA): TGTGCCAGCAGTATCCGGGACAGGGACTATGGCTACACCTTC. This encodes CASSIRDRDYGYTF.

As to this clone: The germline gene is not matched at one end of the junction; a read error may be the cause. This chain uses TRBV7-2 with TRBJ2-1; 8 bases fit TRBD2. Germline-derived CDR1 and CDR2 are SGHTA and FQGNSA. The CDR3 totals 13 residues. CDR3 sequence reads: CASNLAGYNEQFF. DNA of the CDR3: TGTGCCAGCAACTTAGCGGGGTACAATGAGCAGTTCTTC.